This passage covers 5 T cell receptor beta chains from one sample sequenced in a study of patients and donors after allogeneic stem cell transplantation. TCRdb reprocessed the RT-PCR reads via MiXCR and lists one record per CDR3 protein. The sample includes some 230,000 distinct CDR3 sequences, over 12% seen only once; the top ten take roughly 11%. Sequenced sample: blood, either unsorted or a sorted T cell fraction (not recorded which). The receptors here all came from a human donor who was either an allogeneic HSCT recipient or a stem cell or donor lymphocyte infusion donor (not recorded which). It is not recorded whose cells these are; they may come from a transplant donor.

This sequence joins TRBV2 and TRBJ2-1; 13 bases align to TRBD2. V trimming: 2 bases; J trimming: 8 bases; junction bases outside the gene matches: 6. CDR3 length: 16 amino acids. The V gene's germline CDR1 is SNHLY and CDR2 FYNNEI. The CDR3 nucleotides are TGTGCCAGCAGTGAACACACTAGCGGGGGGGCTGATGAGCAGTTCTTC. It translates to CASSEHTSGGADEQFF.

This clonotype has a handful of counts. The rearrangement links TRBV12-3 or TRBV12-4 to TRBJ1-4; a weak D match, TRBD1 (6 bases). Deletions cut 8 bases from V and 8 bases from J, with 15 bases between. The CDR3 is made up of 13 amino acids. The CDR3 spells CASAGGAQEKLFF. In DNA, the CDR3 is TGTGCCAGCGCTGGGGGCGCCCAAGAAAAACTGTTTTTT.

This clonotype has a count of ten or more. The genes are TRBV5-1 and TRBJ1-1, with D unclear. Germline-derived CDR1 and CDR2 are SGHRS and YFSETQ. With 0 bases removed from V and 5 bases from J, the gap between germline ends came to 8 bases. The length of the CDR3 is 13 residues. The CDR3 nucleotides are TGCGCCAGCAGCTTGGGGGCAGAAACTGAAGCTTTCTTT. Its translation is CASSLGAETEAFF.

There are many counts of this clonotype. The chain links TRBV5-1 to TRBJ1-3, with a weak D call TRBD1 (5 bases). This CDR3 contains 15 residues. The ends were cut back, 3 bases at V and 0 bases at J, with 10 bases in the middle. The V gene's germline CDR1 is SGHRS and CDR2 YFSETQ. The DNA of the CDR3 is TGCGCCAGCAGCTCGGCAGGGTTCTCTGGAAACACCATATATTTT. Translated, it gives CASSSAGFSGNTIYF.

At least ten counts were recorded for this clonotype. For the CDR3, the DNA is TGTGCCAGCAGCCCCAGACAGGGAGCCATCGAGCAGTACTTC. Protein product: CASSPRQGAIEQYF. The gene calls are TRBV7-2 and TRBJ2-7, with 7 bases aligning to TRBD1. This CDR3 region has 14 residues. V lost 5 bases and J lost 6; bases outside the gene matches: 10. Germline V lookup: CDR1 SGHTA, CDR2 FQGNSA. The whole variable domain, remainder taken from reference TRBV7-2 and TRBJ2-7, is GAGVSQSPSNKVTEKGKDVELRCDPISGHTALYWYRQSLGQGLEFLIYFQGNSAPDKSGLPSDRFSAERTGGSVSTLTIQRTQQEDSAVYLCASSPRQGAIEQYFGPGTRLTVT.